The source of this TCR beta chain is a study of blood T cells in healthy people across ages. Each individual donor underwent a draw of roughly 10 milliliters of peripheral blood. Isolation recovered at least 6.5 million PBMCs from every sample. A J-beta primer mix and a sample-barcoded 5' primer were used in a second PCR of roughly 7 to 12 cycles. TCRdb passed the 5' RACE reads through MiXCR, listing each CDR3 protein once. This sample has around 820,000 distinct CDR3 sequences, with around 25% found just once. Germline-derived CDR1 and CDR2 are SGHRS and YFSETQ. The CDR3 is made up of 15 amino acids. This clonotype was counted only a few times. Sequence at one end of the junction differs from germline and may be a read error. The same sample was also used in a study of T cells of mothers and their children. That publication notes: Barcodes and 2-4 random nucleotides were added by M1S in the second PCR.

The TCR was taken from a boy aged 10-17 years in good health. The gene calls are TRBV5-1 and TRBJ2-3, with 7 bases matching TRBD1. The sample taken for sequencing was blood. The CDR3: CASRLGGPGTDAQYF. Written as DNA, the CDR3 is TGCGCCAGTCGATTAGGGGGCCCTGGCACAGATGCGCAGTATTTT.